This paragraph covers one TCR beta chain sequence. No antigen is known for it. No base qualities exist here, and no much larger clone lies one base off it. The data were obtained in a study of shared clonotypes between healthy human individuals (dated by TCRdb to 2018 to 2020). Describing the broader study: A few men and a couple of women, aged 18 to 49 years, made up the cohort. The study deeply sequenced blood TCR repertoires of about five healthy adults to estimate repertoire size and the extent of clonotype sharing between individuals. Different laboratories and diverse techniques were used to prepare libraries and sequence TCR repertoires, to increase sequencing depth and limit assay-specific biases. Leukapheresis yielded between about 0.94 and 8.9 billion PBMCs per donor. Study-wide findings and limitations: Sampling was restricted to blood, and TCR repertoires in tissue are likely to differ from TCR repertoires in blood. The genetic and exposure-history diversity represented was limited by the small number of donors. Pairwise subsampling indicated that sequencing depth was expected to affect the degree of clonotype sharing among donors.

Donors were healthy HIV-negative adults with no recently reported acute infections or vaccinations. Every donor was a Caucasian adult residing in Nashville, Tennessee, USA. In the unsorted samples, 90 million to 100 million PBMCs were counted, and genomic DNA was extracted using the QIAamp DNA Blood Mini kit. Blood was obtained by leukapheresis, after which PBMCs were separated by Ficoll-Histopaque density gradient centrifugation and cryopreserved in liquid nitrogen vapor phase. Using the deep immunoSEQ assay, TCR CDR3 regions were amplified from genomic DNA by multiplex PCR. For each cell subset, the extracted genomic DNA was distributed evenly across all wells of several immunoSEQ 96-well plates, and each plate served as one replicate. For unsorted PBMC, each replicate PCR was loaded with approximately 300 ng genomic DNA, equivalent to around 30,000 T cell genomes. Ten immunoSEQ deep assay plates were used to sequence the unsorted PBMC genomic DNA. The purified libraries were quantified using a Qubit 3.0 fluorometer, sized with a Bioanalyzer 2100, and then quantified again using the KAPA Library Quantification kit. Every immunoSEQ 96-well plate was sequenced on a dedicated single-read 150-cycle Illumina NextSeq 550 flow cell. The study's own analysis went as follows. Because the immunoSEQ output held only junctional sequences and lacked quality scores, the filtering could not match the filtering applied to full-length reads. To assign V/J genes and CDR3, sequences were annotated against IMGT germline references using PyIR, a Python wrapper for IgBLAST v1.9. Any read was removed if the V/J assignment was weak (E-value above 1e-6), the CDR3 was missing, or the read contained stop codons, out-of-frame junctions, or ambiguous translated residues. V3J clonotypes were defined as sequences sharing an identical inferred V gene, J gene, and CDR3 amino acid sequence. The percentage overlap between two repertoires was calculated by dividing the number of shared unique clonotypes by the size of the smaller repertoire. Repertoire richness was assessed with RTK rarefaction, the Chao1 estimator, and Recon v2.1 estimates of unobserved clonotypes. This immuneACCESS table, as held by TCRdb, lists in-frame sequences with V and J called but not all clones. Of the missing ones, under half trace to an unresolved V gene in checked studies; the others have no known cause. The DNA gave D and trimming, while V, J and clone size come from that table. The sample includes approximately 470,000 clones, with around 73% observed a single time. The leading ten clones occupy approximately 12% of the sample.

Sequencing used PBMCs. This receptor was identified in a woman aged 40 to 50 in good health. Some clones in this sample may be carry-over from other donors' samples.

The DNA sequence reads TGCGCCAGCAGTGAACTAGCGGGAGTATTGGTCGGTGGAGATACGCAGTATTTT. Its translation reads: CASSELAGVLVGGDTQYF. The rearrangement joined TRBV10-1 to TRBJ2-3, with TRBD2 matching 11 junction bases. Germline trimming amounts to 3 bases on V and 5 bases on J, with 13 as the count of junction bases outside the gene matches. The CDR3 goes from the cysteine to the phenylalanine over 18 residues. Only the CDR3 region is kept as DNA, spanning 54 bases read in frame from base 1. The germline V gene (reference sequence) provides CDR1 WNHNN and CDR2 SYGVQD.